One and the same sample provided the 32 T cell receptor beta chains below, sequenced in a study of T cell repertoires in cytomegalovirus infection. Their antigens remain unidentified. TCRdb re-derived calls from the reads in MiXCR, one entry per CDR3 protein. The sample gives about 920,000 distinct CDR3 sequences, roughly a third of which show up once; around an eighth is in the top ten. The source was cultured CD8+ T cells from PBMCs, collected from culture after CMV antigen stimulation. These receptors all come from a human donor in good health (CMV status not recorded). Some clones in this sample may be carry-over from other donors' samples.

This clonotype was detected only a few times. V is TRBV27 and J is TRBJ2-1, with 10 nucleotides matching TRBD2. Germline CDR1 and CDR2: MNHEY and SMNVEV (reference sequence). This CDR3 comprises 16 residues. J gave up 10 bases and V 5 bases, and 14 bases lay outside the gene matches. The CDR3 region has the DNA TGTGCCAGCAGTATAGTGGCCAGCGGGGGGGCCTGGGAGCAGTTCTTC. Amino acid sequence: CASSIVASGGAWEQFF.

This clonotype was picked up a small number of times. The CDR3 DNA reads TGTGCCAGCAGTTACGACGTAGGGGGAGAGACCCAGTACTTC. Its protein is CASSYDVGGETQYF. This chain joins TRBV6-5 and TRBJ2-5; possible D gene TRBD1, 6 bases. Germline V gene data show CDR1 as MNHEY and CDR2 as SVGAGI. Between the trimmed V and J ends, which lost 2 bases and 4 bases, there was a span of 11 bases. This CDR3 spans 14 amino acids.

The chain uses TRBV6-5 and TRBJ1-2; D is ambiguous. Germline lookup yields CDR1 MNHEY and CDR2 SVGAGI. With 0 bases removed from V and 3 bases from J, the gap between germline ends came to 11 bases. The CDR3 extends over 15 amino acids. CDR3 DNA: TGTGCCAGCAGTTACTCGAGTGGGCAGCACTATGGCTACACCTTC. Translation gives CASSYSSGQHYGYTF.

The chain carries TRBV19 and TRBJ1-1, with unresolved D. Germline CDR1 is LNHDA and CDR2 is SQIVND (reference sequence). CDR3 size: 14 residues. The V and J ends lost 4 bases and 0 bases respectively, with 9 bases between them. In nucleotides, the CDR3 is TGTGCCAGTAGTAGAGTATTACTGAACACTGAAGCTTTCTTT. It encodes CASSRVLLNTEAFF.

This clonotype was detected only a few times. V gene TRBV19 combines with J gene TRBJ1-1; tentative D call: TRBD1 (5 bases). CDR1 is LNHDA, CDR2 SQIVND, per germline (reference sequence). The germline V and J ends were trimmed by 7 bases and 3 bases, with 12 bases remaining between them. The CDR3 covers 13 residues. CDR3 sequence: CASTLGVHTEAFF. DNA for the CDR3: TGTGCCAGTACGCTAGGGGTCCACACTGAAGCTTTCTTT.

This clonotype was seen only a few times. The rearrangement links TRBV19 to TRBJ1-6; 7 bases line up with TRBD1. Trimming cost V 3 bases and J 3 bases; bases outside gene matches: 5. Per the germline V gene, CDR1 is LNHDA and CDR2 is SQIVND (reference sequence). This CDR3 has 16 residues. The CDR3 loop is CASSIGQAIYNSPLHF. DNA of the CDR3: TGTGCCAGTAGTATCGGACAGGCGATCTATAATTCACCCCTCCACTTT.

The V and J genes are TRBV27 and TRBJ2-5; tentatively, D is TRBD1 (6 bases). The germline V gene encodes CDR1 MNHEY and CDR2 SMNVEV (reference sequence). Trimming stripped 6 bases from V and 4 bases from J, with 18 bases between. The CDR3 spans 15 residues. The CDR3: CASRSTGSRAETQYF. CDR3 DNA sequence: TGTGCCAGCAGGAGTACAGGGTCGAGGGCAGAGACCCAGTACTTC.

The V gene is TRBV4-2, the J gene TRBJ2-3; 12 bases agree with TRBD2. Germline CDR1 LGHNA, CDR2 YNFKEQ. With 1 base clipped from V and 4 bases from J, the junction kept 0 bases outside the gene matches. This CDR3 spans 15 amino acids. The CDR3 region has the DNA TGTGCCAGCAGCCAAGCTAGCGGGGGGGCAGATACGCAGTATTTT. It translates to CASSQASGGADTQYF.

The rearrangement joins TRBV6-5 to TRBJ1-1, with D perhaps matching TRBD1 (5 bases). The CDR3 runs to 18 residues. Germline V gene sequence: CDR1 MNHEY, CDR2 SVGAGI. V was cut by 0 bases and J by 4 bases, with 21 bases left in between. The CDR3 spells CASSYSMWRGPLGTEAFF. The CDR3 nucleotides are TGTGCCAGCAGTTACTCGATGTGGAGGGGACCTTTGGGCACTGAAGCTTTCTTT.

V is TRBV20-1 and J is TRBJ2-3; a weak D match, TRBD2 (6 bases). Germline CDR1 and CDR2: DFQATT and SNEGSKA (reference sequence). V lost 0 bases and J lost 8, with 9 bases in between. The CDR3 covers 12 residues. CDR3 region: CSARDRRGTQYF. The CDR3 DNA follows: TGCAGTGCTAGAGATCGGCGGGGTACGCAGTATTTT.

The sample holds a few counts of this clonotype. CDR3 coding DNA: TGTGCCAGCAGACCGGGGATGGATACGCAGTATTTT. Amino acid sequence: CASRPGMDTQYF. This chain joins TRBV7-9 and TRBJ2-3; weak D call: TRBD2 (5 bases). Germline V gene sequence: CDR1 SEHNR, CDR2 FQNEAQ (reference sequence). Trimming cost V 6 bases and J 6 bases, with 10 bases left between them. The CDR3 is 12 amino acids.

This clonotype turned up a few times. This rearrangement joins TRBV7-6 to TRBJ2-3; the D is unclear. V dropped 5 bases and J dropped 2 bases, with 14 bases sitting between them. Germline-derived CDR1 and CDR2 are SGHVS and FNYEAQ. The CDR3 has 15 amino acids. This CDR3 reads CASSPPEILTDTQYF. Here the CDR3 DNA reads TGTGCCAGCAGCCCCCCCGAGATACTCACAGATACGCAGTATTTT.

The rearrangement uses TRBV28 and TRBJ1-5; D possibly corresponds to TRBD1 (6 bases). This CDR3 has 13 amino acids. CDR1 MDHEN and CDR2 SYDVKM come from the germline V gene. Deletions cut 10 bases from V and 3 bases from J, with 13 bases between. The CDR3 DNA sequence: TGTGCCACCCGCCGGGACAACAATCAGCCCCAGCATTTT. It encodes CATRRDNNQPQHF. The full variable domain, rest sourced from reference TRBV28 and TRBJ1-5, is DVKVTQSSRYLVKRTGEKVFLECVQDMDHENMFWYRQDPGLGLRLIYFSYDVKMKEKGDIPEGYSVSREKKERFSLILESASTNQTSMYLCATRRDNNQPQHFGDGTRLSIL.

This clonotype was seen a few times. The chain uses TRBV7-6 and TRBJ2-3; D gene ambiguous. From germline, CDR1 is SGHVS and CDR2 FNYEAQ. The CDR3 totals 13 residues. V dropped 3 bases and J dropped 3 bases, with 7 bases sitting between them. CDR3 protein: CASSFAETDTQYF. The CDR3 DNA reads as TGTGCCAGCAGCTTCGCCGAAACAGATACGCAGTATTTT.

In this sample, this clonotype turned up a few times. This rearrangement joins TRBV20-1 to TRBJ1-2; D is unresolved. CDR3 size: 17 residues. Looked up from germline, CDR1 is DFQATT and CDR2 is SNEGSKA (reference sequence). The V end was cut by 5 bases, the J end by 5 bases, with 27 bases between. CDR3 coding DNA: TGCAGTGCTCGAACTTCCCGACCGGGCGCGGGCTTTTATGGCTACACCTTC. Residues: CSARTSRPGAGFYGYTF.

CDR3 in amino acids: CASSYWGNEKLFF. As DNA, the CDR3 is TGTGCCAGCAGTTATTGGGGGAACGAAAAACTGTTTTTT. The V and J genes are TRBV6-2 or TRBV6-3 and TRBJ1-4; D is perhaps TRBD1 (5 bases). Germline lookup yields CDR1 MNHEY and CDR2 SVGEGT. Trimming removed 3 bases from V and 8 bases from J, with 10 bases in between. The CDR3 length is 13 residues.

The chain is built from TRBV7-6 and TRBJ2-2; no firm D call. CDR1 is SGHVS, CDR2 FNYEAQ, per germline. The V and J ends lost 2 bases and 3 bases respectively, with 13 bases between them. The CDR3 sequence is 16 residues long. The CDR3 nucleotides are TGTGCCAGCAGCTTAAAGAGAACAGCTGACACCGGGGAGCTGTTTTTT. Amino acid sequence: CASSLKRTADTGELFF. The full variable domain, in which reference TRBV7-6 and TRBJ2-2 provide the parts outside the CDR3, is GAGVSQSPRYKVTKRGQDVALRCDPISGHVSLYWYRQALGQGPEFLTYFNYEAQQDKSGLPNDRFSAERPEGSISTLTIQRTEQRDSAMYRCASSLKRTADTGELFFGEGSRLTVL.

This clonotype was detected a few times. This rearrangement joins TRBV7-2 to TRBJ2-3; 11 bases fit TRBD2. Germline CDR1 and CDR2: SGHTA and FQGNSA. The CDR3 loop spans 18 amino acids. The J segment lost 3 bases and the V segment lost 5 bases, leaving 13 bases of the junction unmatched. CDR3 in amino acids: CASSPRRVAGGSTDTQYF. CDR3 in DNA: TGTGCCAGCAGCCCCAGAAGGGTAGCGGGGGGGAGTACAGATACGCAGTATTTT.

The chain uses TRBV5-1 and TRBJ2-1; D not resolved. V was cut by 1 base and J by 4 bases, with 12 bases left in between. The CDR3 consists of 15 residues. Germline assignment: CDR1 SGHRS and CDR2 YFSETQ. CDR3: CASSLPAKYYNEQFF. In DNA, the CDR3 is TGCGCCAGCAGCTTGCCAGCAAAATATTACAATGAGCAGTTCTTC.

The chain recombines TRBV6-6 with TRBJ1-3; maybe TRBD1 (5 bases). CDR1 MNHNY and CDR2 SVGAGI come from the germline V gene (reference sequence). CDR3 length: 15 amino acids. Trimming stripped 8 bases from V and 2 bases from J, with 16 bases between. CDR3 nucleotide sequence: TGTGCCAGCCAATCCCGCGGGGCCCCTGGAAACACCATATATTTT. Translated, it gives CASQSRGAPGNTIYF.

The V call is TRBV5-5, the J call TRBJ2-7; D might be TRBD1 (5 bases). This CDR3 is 14 amino acids long. CDR1 and CDR2 (germline): SGHKS, YYEKEE (reference sequence). Trimming removed 3 bases at V and 0 bases at J, with 10 bases between. The CDR3 protein is CASSSVRGSYEQYV. CDR3 DNA sequence: TGTGCCAGCAGCTCGGTTAGGGGCTCCTACGAGCAGTACGTC.

This clonotype was counted between two and nine times. The gene calls are TRBV6-1 and TRBJ1-3, with no clear D. Trimming took 7 bases from V and 0 from J, leaving 10 bases between them. CDR1 and CDR2 from the germline V gene are MNHNS and SASEGT. The CDR3 covers 14 residues. The CDR3 nucleotides read TGTGCCAGCACCCCCTTGGACTCTGGAAACACCATATATTTT. Protein sequence: CASTPLDSGNTIYF.

The J gene is TRBJ2-3, the V gene TRBV29-1, with 9 bases aligning to TRBD1. The CDR3 runs 17 residues. With 6 bases clipped from V and 2 bases from J, the junction kept 15 bases outside the gene matches. Germline V CDR1 and CDR2: SQVTM, ANQGSEA. The CDR3 DNA follows: TGCAGCGTCGCTATAGGTCCGGGACAGGGCCACACAGATACGCAGTATTTT. Its translation: CSVAIGPGQGHTDTQYF.

The sample holds many counts of this clonotype. The chain uses TRBV7-9 and TRBJ1-6; no reliable D call. Germline-derived CDR1 and CDR2 are SEHNR and FQNEAQ (reference sequence). V lost 5 bases, J lost 9 bases, and 14 bases lay in between. This CDR3 region has 14 residues. CDR3 protein: CASSNRTYSSPLHF. The DNA of the CDR3 is TGTGCCAGCAGCAATCGGACGTACTCTTCACCCCTCCACTTT.

The chain has TRBV2 and TRBJ2-7; 10 bases agree with TRBD1. V gave up 7 bases and J gave up 2 bases; unmatched junction bases: 5. Per germline, CDR1 SNHLY and CDR2 FYNNEI. The CDR3 consists of 14 residues. The CDR3 region is CASTGGQGTYEQYF. The CDR3, as DNA: TGTGCCAGCACTGGGGGACAGGGGACCTACGAGCAGTACTTC. The entire variable domain, with the rest obtained from reference TRBV2 and TRBJ2-7, is as follows: EPEVTQTPSHQVTQMGQEVILRCVPISNHLYFYWYRQILGQKVEFLVSFYNNEISEKSEIFDDQFSVERPDGSNFTLKIRSTKLEDSAMYFCASTGGQGTYEQYFGPGTRLTVT.

This clonotype occurred many times. J is TRBJ1-2 and V is TRBV2; 12 positions match TRBD1. Germline V gene lookup returns CDR1 SNHLY and CDR2 FYNNEI. V dropped 4 bases and J dropped 1; count of bases not matched to a gene: 16. This CDR3 spans 20 amino acids. CDR3 sequence reads: CASSGSGQGATAAFNYGYTF. The CDR3 nucleotides read TGTGCCAGCAGTGGCTCGGGACAGGGGGCAACAGCGGCTTTTAACTATGGCTACACCTTC.

This sequence joins TRBV19 and TRBJ2-7; 9 bases align to TRBD2. The germline gives CDR1 LNHDA, CDR2 SQIVND (reference sequence). The CDR3 length is 15 residues. The V gene end was trimmed by 3 bases and the J gene end by 2 bases; junction bases not matched to a gene: 5. The CDR3 loop reads CASSISSGETYEQYF. The CDR3 DNA sequence: TGTGCCAGTAGTATTTCTAGCGGGGAAACCTACGAGCAGTACTTC.

The J gene is TRBJ1-2, the V gene TRBV12-3 or TRBV12-4; 9 nucleotides align to TRBD1. The V segment lost 6 bases and the J segment 7 bases; nucleotides outside the gene matches: 18. The CDR3 runs 17 residues. CDR3 sequence reads: CASSLGPAGQGFSGYTF. DNA of the CDR3: TGTGCCAGCAGCCTCGGCCCAGCGGGACAGGGTTTCTCTGGCTACACCTTC.

Only a few counts were recorded for this clonotype. The chain couples TRBV5-6 to TRBJ1-2; D might be TRBD1 (5 bases). The V and J ends lost 0 bases and 6 bases respectively, with 9 bases between them. CDR1 is SGHDT, CDR2 YYEEEE, per germline. The length of the CDR3 is 13 residues. The CDR3 protein is CASSLVTADGYTF. CDR3 nucleotide sequence: TGTGCCAGCAGCTTGGTGACAGCCGATGGCTACACCTTC.

The chain links TRBV24-1 to TRBJ2-2; 14 nucleotides line up with TRBD2. This CDR3 is built from 18 residues. Germline lookup yields CDR1 KGHDR and CDR2 SFDVKD. The trim removed 5 bases at V and 4 bases at J, leaving 8 bases unmatched. As DNA, the CDR3 is TGTGCCACCAGTGCGGGACTAGCGGGGGAAACCCGCACCGGGGAGCTGTTTTTT. Protein product: CATSAGLAGETRTGELFF.

Only a few counts were recorded for this clonotype. The chain is built from TRBV12-3 or TRBV12-4 and TRBJ1-2; D gene unclear. Trimming took off 5 bases at V and 1 base at J, with 8 bases between the two ends. CDR3 size: 13 residues. The CDR3 sequence is CASSQDVNYGYTF. As DNA, the CDR3 is TGTGCCAGCAGTCAGGATGTTAACTATGGCTACACCTTC.

For this clonotype: One end of the junction does not line up with germline, which may come from a read error. This sequence joins TRBV7-9 and TRBJ2-5, with TRBD1 matching 7 bases. CDR1 and CDR2 from the germline V gene are SEHNR and FQNEAQ (reference sequence). The CDR3 covers 14 residues. The CDR3 DNA follows: TGTGCCAGCAGCTACCGGGACAGACAAGAGGCCCAGTACTTC. Translating it yields CASSYRDRQEAQYF.